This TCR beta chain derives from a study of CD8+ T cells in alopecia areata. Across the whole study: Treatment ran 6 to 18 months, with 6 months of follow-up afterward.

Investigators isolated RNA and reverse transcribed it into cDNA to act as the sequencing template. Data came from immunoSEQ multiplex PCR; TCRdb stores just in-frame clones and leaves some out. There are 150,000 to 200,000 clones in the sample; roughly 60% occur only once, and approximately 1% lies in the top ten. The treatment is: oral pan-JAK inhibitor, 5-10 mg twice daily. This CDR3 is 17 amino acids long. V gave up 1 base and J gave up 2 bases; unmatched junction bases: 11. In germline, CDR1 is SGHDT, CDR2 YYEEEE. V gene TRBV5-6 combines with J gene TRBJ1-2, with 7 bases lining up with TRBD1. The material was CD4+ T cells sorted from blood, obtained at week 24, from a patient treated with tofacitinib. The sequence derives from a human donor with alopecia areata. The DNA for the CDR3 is TGTGCCAGCAGCTTGCGAACTAACAGGGGATCCAACTATGGCTACACCTTC. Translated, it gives CASSLRTNRGSNYGYTF.